Listed here is a single TCR beta chain. Its specificity is unknown. The data were taken from a study of cytomegalovirus exposure and HLA in healthy donors. Libraries were prepared by immunoSEQ multiplex PCR; TCRdb keeps only in-frame clonotypes and omits some of them. The sample yields fewer than 90,000 clones, approximately 81% seen once. Study outcomes and limitations: A list of approximately 160 TCR beta chains associated with cytomegalovirus was given. Whilst most TCR sequences proved rare, a subset of public TCRs occurred across many donors.

Sequencing was done on a sample of PBMCs. This clonotype was obtained from a young woman in good health and CMV-seropositive.

CDR3 sequence reads: CATSREVAGNTDTQYF. CDR3 in DNA: TGTGCCACCAGCAGAGAGGTAGCGGGAAACACAGATACGCAGTATTTT. V and J are TRBV15 and TRBJ2-3, with 8 bases matching TRBD2. The CDR3 has 16 amino acids. The junction had 4 bases not matched to a gene; V was cut back by 0 bases and J by 2 bases. Per germline, CDR1 LNHNV and CDR2 YYDKDF (reference sequence). Using reference TRBV15 and TRBJ2-3 for the parts outside the CDR3, the full variable domain is DAMVIQNPRYQVTQFGKPVTLSCSQTLNHNVMYWYQQKSSQAPKLLFHYYDKDFNNEADTPDNFQSRRPNTSFCFLDIRSPGLGDTAMYLCATSREVAGNTDTQYFGPGTRLTVL.